The subject of this entry is one T cell receptor beta chain. 60 Vbeta and 13 Jbeta primers were used in PCR. Profiled with immunoSEQ multiplex PCR; TCRdb holds only in-frame clones, not every one. The data show approximately 160,000 clones, with 60% to 85% seen just once and 7% to 9% held by the top ten. The data were taken from a study of cytomegalovirus exposure and HLA in healthy donors. The wider study: Ancestry clustering placed about 80% of more than 350 genotyped donors in the Caucasian-associated cluster.

V lost 3 bases and J 6 bases, leaving 8 bases between the germline ends. CDR3 size: 12 residues. Looked up from germline, CDR1 is LNHDA and CDR2 is SQIVND (reference sequence). This clonotype was obtained from a male donor in good health and CMV-seropositive. Source material: PBMCs. The chain links TRBV19 to TRBJ1-1; D is unresolved. In nucleotides, the CDR3 is TGTGCCAGTAGTATTAGAAACGCTGAAGCTTTCTTT. Protein: CASSIRNAEAFF.